These T cell receptor beta chains were read from a single sample in a study of T cells in Graves' hyperthyroidism and ophthalmopathy. Using its own MiXCR run on the multiplex PCR reads, TCRdb lists one record per CDR3 protein. This sample has about 740,000 distinct CDR3 sequences, with 14% found just once. The sample comprised blood. Receptor source: a woman in her late teens or twenties with Graves' hyperthyroidism. Both conserved end residues are part of each CDR3. A D gene is named only where the DNA matches it firmly. Expanded clones are given a class, and other clones once, few, many or no size at all.

d_gene	v_gene	abundance	j_gene	CDR3aa	CDR3nt
.	TRBV15	few	TRBJ2-3	CATVEGSADTQYF	TGTGCCACCGTCGAGGGCTCGGCAGATACGCAGTATTTT
.	TRBV2	many	TRBJ1-5	CASSESVRSNQPQHF	TGTGCCAGCAGTGAATCCGTTAGGTCCAATCAGCCCCAGCATTTT
TRBD2	TRBV3-1	.	TRBJ2-1	CASSQEASGGSNEQFF	TGTGCCAGCAGCCAAGAGGCTAGCGGGGGTTCCAATGAGCAGTTCTTC
.	TRBV7-9	.	TRBJ1-4	CASSSSDRSNEKLFF	TGTGCCAGCAGCTCCTCTGACAGGAGTAATGAAAAACTGTTTTTT
.	TRBV6-2/TRBV6-3	.	TRBJ1-1	CASSSDVRVEASF	TGTGCCAGCAGTTCGGATGTCCGGGTCGAAGCTTCCTTT
.	TRBV3-1	.	TRBJ2-7	CASSQVDKQYF	TGTGCCAGCAGCCAAGTGGATAAGCAGTACTTC
TRBD1	TRBV15	many	TRBJ1-2	CATRQGAGYGYTF	TGTGCCACCCGACAGGGGGCGGGCTATGGCTACACCTTC
.	TRBV11-2	many	TRBJ2-5	CASSLGRAIQETQYF	TGTGCCAGCAGCCTCGGAAGGGCCATACAAGAGACCCAGTACTTC
.	TRBV9	many	TRBJ2-7	CASSPRGSSYEQYF	TGTGCCAGCAGCCCCCGGGGCAGCTCCTACGAGCAGTACTTC
TRBD1	TRBV20-1	many	TRBJ2-5	CSASPTGLETQYF	TGCAGTGCTTCCCCGACAGGGCTTGAGACCCAGTACTTC
.	TRBV15	many	TRBJ1-2	CATSREYRAKLNYGYTF	TGTGCCACCAGCAGAGAGTACAGGGCAAAGCTAAACTATGGCTACACCTTC
.	TRBV7-9	many	TRBJ1-1	CASSSGPEGSTEAFF	TGTGCCAGCAGCTCAGGTCCCGAAGGTAGCACTGAAGCTTTCTTT
.	TRBV6-2/TRBV6-3	many	TRBJ2-7	CASSYSTTLRTSYYEQYF	TGTGCCAGCAGTTACTCGACAACCCTAAGGACAAGCTATTACGAGCAGTACTTC
TRBD2	TRBV3-1	.	TRBJ2-5	CASSLLAGEGGETQYF	TGTGCCAGCAGCCTTCTAGCGGGAGAAGGGGGAGAGACCCAGTACTTC
TRBD2	TRBV4-3	.	TRBJ2-2	CASSQDPLLGAGFTGELFF	TGCGCCAGCAGCCAAGACCCCCTCCTGGGAGCGGGATTCACCGGGGAGCTGTTTTTT
TRBD1	TRBV6-2/TRBV6-3	few	TRBJ1-6	CASSYSRDSPRNGSPLHF	TGTGCCAGCAGTTACTCTCGGGACAGCCCTCGCAATGGTTCACCCCTCCACTTT
.	TRBV7-2	.	TRBJ1-6	CASWAEHYSPLHF	TGTGCCAGCTGGGCGGAGCATTATTCACCCCTCCACTTT
TRBD2	TRBV18	.	TRBJ2-1	CASRSQREGSYNEQFF	TGTGCCAGCCGATCTCAGCGGGAGGGATCCTACAATGAGCAGTTCTTC
TRBD2	TRBV6-1	few	TRBJ2-1	CASSLAGAQYNEQFF	TGTGCCAGCTCACTAGCGGGAGCGCAGTACAATGAGCAGTTCTTC
TRBD1	TRBV7-8	many	TRBJ2-7	CASSSGTGIHEQYF	TGTGCCAGCAGCTCCGGGACAGGGATCCACGAGCAGTACTTC
.	TRBV18	many	TRBJ2-1	CASSPGLANNEQFF	TGTGCCAGCTCACCAGGTCTAGCTAACAATGAGCAGTTCTTC